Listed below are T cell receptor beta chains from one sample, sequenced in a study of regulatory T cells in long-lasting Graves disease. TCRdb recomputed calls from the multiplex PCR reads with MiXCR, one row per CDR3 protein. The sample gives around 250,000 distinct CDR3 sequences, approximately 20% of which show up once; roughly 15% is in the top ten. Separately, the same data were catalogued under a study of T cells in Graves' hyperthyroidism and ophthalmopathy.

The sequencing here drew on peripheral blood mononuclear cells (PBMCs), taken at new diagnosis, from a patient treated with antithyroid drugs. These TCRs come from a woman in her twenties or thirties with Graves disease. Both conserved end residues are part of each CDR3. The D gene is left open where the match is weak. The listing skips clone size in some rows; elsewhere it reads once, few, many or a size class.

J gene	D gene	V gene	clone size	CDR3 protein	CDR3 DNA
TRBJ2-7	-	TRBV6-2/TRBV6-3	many	CASSYSYSGQGHQYF	TGTGCCAGCAGTTACTCGTATTCGGGGCAGGGGCACCAGTACTTC
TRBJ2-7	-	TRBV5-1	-	CASSQTRDDYEQYF	TGCGCCAGCAGCCAAACGCGGGACGACTACGAGCAGTACTTC
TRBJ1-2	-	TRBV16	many	CASSQRDSINYGYTF	TGTGCCAGCAGCCAAAGGGACTCTATTAACTATGGCTACACCTTC
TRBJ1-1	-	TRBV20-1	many	CSTSTGLFSTEAFF	TGCAGTACCTCGACAGGACTCTTTTCGACTGAAGCTTTCTTT
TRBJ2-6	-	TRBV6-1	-	CASSAYGSSGANVLTF	TGTGCCAGCAGTGCCTATGGGAGCTCTGGGGCCAACGTCCTGACTTTC
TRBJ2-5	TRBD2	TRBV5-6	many	CASSLASGGWYQETQYF	TGTGCCAGCAGCTTGGCTAGCGGGGGGTGGTACCAAGAGACCCAGTACTTC
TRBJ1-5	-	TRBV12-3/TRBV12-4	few	CASSLGPMGNQPQHF	TGTGCCAGCAGTTTAGGGCCCATGGGCAATCAGCCCCAGCATTTT
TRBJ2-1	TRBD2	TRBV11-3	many	CASSLGGWTYNEQFF	TGTGCCAGCAGCCTGGGGGGGTGGACCTACAATGAGCAGTTCTTC
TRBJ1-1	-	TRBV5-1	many	CASSLGTEFEAFF	TGCGCCAGCAGCTTGGGGACAGAGTTTGAAGCTTTCTTT
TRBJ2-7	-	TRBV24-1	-	CATSDFGPYAYEQYF	TGTGCCACCAGTGATTTTGGGCCTTATGCCTACGAGCAGTACTTC
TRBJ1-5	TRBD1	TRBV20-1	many	CSASPTGVQPQHF	TGCAGTGCTAGCCCTACAGGGGTTCAGCCCCAGCATTTT
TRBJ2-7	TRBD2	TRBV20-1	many	CSARGTSGLFSYEQYF	TGCAGTGCTAGAGGGACTAGCGGGCTCTTTTCGTACGAGCAGTACTTC
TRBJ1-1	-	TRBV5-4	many	CASSWRRQNTEAFF	TGTGCCAGCAGCTGGCGGCGGCAGAACACTGAAGCTTTCTTT
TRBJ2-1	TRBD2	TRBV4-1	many	CASSQGRGDEQFF	TGCGCCAGCAGCCAGGGACGGGGGGATGAGCAGTTCTTC
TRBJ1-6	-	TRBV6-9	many	CASSYPQGSPLHF	TGTGCCAGCAGTTACCCTCAGGGGTCACCCCTCCACTTT
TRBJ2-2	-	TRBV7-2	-	CASSVLGSTGELFF	TGTGCCAGCAGCGTTTTGGGGTCCACCGGGGAGCTGTTTTTT
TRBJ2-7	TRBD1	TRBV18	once	CASSHPGQDYEQYF	TGTGCCAGCAGTCACCCGGGACAGGACTACGAGCAGTACTTC
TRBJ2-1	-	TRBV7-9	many	CASSSGVRHEQFF	TGTGCCAGCAGCTCCGGGGTTCGCCATGAGCAGTTCTTC
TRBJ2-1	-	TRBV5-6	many	CASSLRGWDEQFF	TGTGCCAGCAGCTTGAGAGGGTGGGATGAGCAGTTCTTC
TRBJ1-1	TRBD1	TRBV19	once	CASSEQGNMNTEAFF	TGTGCCAGTAGCGAACAGGGGAACATGAACACTGAAGCTTTCTTT
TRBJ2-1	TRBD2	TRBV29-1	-	CSAIRVAGGAFYNEQFF	TGCAGCGCCATTCGGGTAGCGGGGGGGGCTTTTTATAATGAGCAGTTCTTC
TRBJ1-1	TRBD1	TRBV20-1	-	CSATGQGWHTEAFF	TGCAGTGCCACCGGACAGGGTTGGCACACTGAAGCTTTCTTT
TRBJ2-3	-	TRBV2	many	CASSDQVKSEHTQYF	TGTGCCAGCAGTGACCAGGTTAAATCCGAACATACGCAGTATTTT
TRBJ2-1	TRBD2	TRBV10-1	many	CASSVGLGVGEQFF	TGCGCCAGCAGTGTGGGACTAGGGGTCGGTGAGCAGTTCTTC
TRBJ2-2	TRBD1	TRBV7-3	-	CASSPPGGTGELFF	TGTGCCAGCAGCCCACCAGGGGGCACCGGGGAGCTGTTTTTT
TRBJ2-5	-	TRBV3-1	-	CASSQGGQELETQYF	TGTGCCAGCAGCCAGGGTGGTCAGGAGCTTGAGACCCAGTACTTC
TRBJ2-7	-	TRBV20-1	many	CSAVQKRDEQYF	TGCAGTGCGGTCCAGAAGAGAGACGAGCAGTACTTC
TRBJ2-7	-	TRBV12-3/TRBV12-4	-	CASSFNGRGYEQYF	TGTGCCAGCAGTTTTAACGGGAGAGGGTACGAGCAGTACTTC
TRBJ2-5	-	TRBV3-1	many	CASSQDKQETQYF	TGTGCCAGCAGCCAGGACAAGCAAGAGACCCAGTACTTC
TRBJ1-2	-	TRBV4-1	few	CASKAAGSNYGYTF	TGCGCCAGCAAGGCGGCAGGCTCTAACTATGGCTACACCTTC
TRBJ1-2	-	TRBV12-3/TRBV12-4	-	CASSLVGNSPIGYTF	TGTGCCAGCAGTTTAGTAGGGAATTCCCCTATTGGCTACACCTTC
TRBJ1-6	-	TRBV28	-	CASSLSGATYNSPLHF	TGTGCCAGCAGTTTATCTGGGGCAACCTATAATTCACCCCTCCACTTT
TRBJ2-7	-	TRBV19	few	CASRFKFGGLYEQYF	TGTGCCAGTAGGTTCAAGTTCGGCGGGCTCTACGAGCAGTACTTC
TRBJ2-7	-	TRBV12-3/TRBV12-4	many	CASRSPDGGWYEQYF	TGTGCCAGCAGGTCACCCGATGGGGGTTGGTACGAGCAGTACTTC
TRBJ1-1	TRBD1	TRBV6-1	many	CASSRDRESEAFF	TGTGCCAGCAGCCGGGACAGGGAGAGTGAAGCTTTCTTT